Described below is a single TCR beta chain sequence and its context. No antigen is known for it. It has no much larger one-base neighbor in the sample; base qualities were not kept. The CDR3 starts with the cysteine, ends with the phenylalanine, and has 14 residues. This entry keeps only the CDR3 DNA: 42 bases, framed from base 1. The V and J ends are trimmed by 6 bases and 1 base, leaving 10 bases between them. CDR1 is given as SNHLY and CDR2 as FYNNEI, both from the germline V gene. This entry comes from a study (dated by TCRdb to about 2015). Some background on the complete study: Whether tumor-infiltrating Tregs in breast cancer are recruited from blood Tregs or converted in situ from other CD4+ T cell subsets was tested.

The study at large found these results: Rather than covering whole repertoires, validation in the larger cohort was restricted to a single TCR beta V-J rearrangement. The TCR alpha and beta sequences of tumor-infiltrating Tregs showed the greatest overlap with tumor naive CD4+ T cells, followed by blood naive CD4+ T cells. Tumor memory CD4+ T cell TCR gene usage clustered with blood and lymph node memory CD4+ cells and lymph node naive CD4+ cells.

The Miltenyi Naive CD4+ T Cell Isolation kit was used to purify naive CD4+ T cells, and Tregs were depleted with CD25 microbeads. Tregs, naive and memory CD4+ T cells from tumor, blood and ipsilateral draining lymph nodes of about five breast cancer patients underwent full-length TCR alpha and beta sequencing. Tumor tissue and lymph nodes obtained from ipsilateral axillary dissection were perfused with PBS, minced and then digested with collagenase I and hyaluronidase. Sorted cell populations were confirmed by FACS to exceed 90% purity. Full-length TCR variable regions were amplified by 5' RACE PCR with constant-region reverse primers, and semi-nested PCR with Nested Universal Primer A was subsequently performed. The ReliaPrep RNA Cell Miniprep System was used to extract total RNA, which was then reverse transcribed into 5'RACE-ready cDNA with the SMARTer RACE 5'/3' Kit. Full-length TCR alpha and beta libraries were barcoded with multiplex adaptors and sequenced on an Illumina MiSeq. In the source study's methods: For each of nine subset-tissue groups, sequencing data from the five patients were pooled, and the groups were compared by unsupervised clustering of TCR gene usage. Repertoire similarity was calculated with the Morisita-Horn index, weighting shared sequences by their contribution to each repertoire. The raw public reads went through TCRdb reprocessing: fastp at Q25, MiXCR clone calling, in-frame beta chains kept. Every CDR3 protein is listed once, alongside the most common genes and DNA of its rows. The V and J calls here are based on TCRdb, not the publication. This sample gives about 23,000 distinct CDR3 sequences in total; 30% of them show up just once. The top ten clonotypes cover less than 2.5% of the sample.

The chain was built from TRBV2 and TRBJ1-5; there is no confident call for the D gene. Sequences were obtained from tumor-infiltrating naive CD4+ T cells sorted from the breast tumor. The cell subset or site label for this specimen denotes: naive CD4+ T cells, CD4+CD45RA+CD25-. The TCR comes from a female donor with breast cancer. The nucleotides read TGTGCCAGCAGCGTGGTGGGGAGCAATCAGCCCCAGCATTTT. Its protein product is CASSVVGSNQPQHF.